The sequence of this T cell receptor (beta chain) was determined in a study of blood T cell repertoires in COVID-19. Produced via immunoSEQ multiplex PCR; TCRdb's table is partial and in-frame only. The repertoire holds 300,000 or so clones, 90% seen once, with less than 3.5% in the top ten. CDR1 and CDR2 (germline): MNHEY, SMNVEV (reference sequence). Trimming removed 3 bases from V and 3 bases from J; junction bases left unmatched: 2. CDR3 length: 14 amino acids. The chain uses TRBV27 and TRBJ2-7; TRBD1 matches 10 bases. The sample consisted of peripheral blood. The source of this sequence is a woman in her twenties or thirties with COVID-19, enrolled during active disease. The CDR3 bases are TGTGCCAGCAGTTTGGGGGACAGGGGCTACGAGCAGTACTTC. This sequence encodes CASSLGDRGYEQYF.